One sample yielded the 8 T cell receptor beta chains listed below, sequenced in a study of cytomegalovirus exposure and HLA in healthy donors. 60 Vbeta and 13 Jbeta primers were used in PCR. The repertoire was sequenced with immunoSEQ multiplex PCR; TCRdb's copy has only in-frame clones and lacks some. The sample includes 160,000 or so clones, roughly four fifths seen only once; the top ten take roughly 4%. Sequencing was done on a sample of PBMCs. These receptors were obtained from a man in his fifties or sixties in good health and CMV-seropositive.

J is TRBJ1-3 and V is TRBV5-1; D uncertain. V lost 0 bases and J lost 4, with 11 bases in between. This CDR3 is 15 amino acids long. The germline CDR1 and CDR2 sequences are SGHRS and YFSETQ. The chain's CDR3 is CASSLVSGLGNTIYF. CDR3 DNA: TGCGCCAGCAGCTTGGTCTCGGGGTTGGGAAACACCATATATTTT.

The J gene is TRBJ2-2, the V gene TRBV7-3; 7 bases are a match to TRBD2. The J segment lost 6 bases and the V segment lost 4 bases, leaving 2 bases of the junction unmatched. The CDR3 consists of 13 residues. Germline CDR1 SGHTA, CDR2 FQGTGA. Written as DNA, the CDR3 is TGTGCCAGCAGCTGGGAGGGGTCCGGGGAGCTGTTTTTT. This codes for CASSWEGSGELFF.

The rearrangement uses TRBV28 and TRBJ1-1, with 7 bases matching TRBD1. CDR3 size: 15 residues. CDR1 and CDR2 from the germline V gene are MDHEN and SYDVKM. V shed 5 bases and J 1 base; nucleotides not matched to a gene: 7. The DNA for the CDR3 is TGTGCCAGCAGTACCGCCGGGACAGCGAACACTGAAGCTTTCTTT. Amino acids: CASSTAGTANTEAFF.

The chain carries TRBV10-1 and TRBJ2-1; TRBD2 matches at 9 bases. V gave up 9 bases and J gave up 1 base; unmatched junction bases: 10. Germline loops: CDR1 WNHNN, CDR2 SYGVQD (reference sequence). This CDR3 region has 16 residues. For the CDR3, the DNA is TGCGCCAGGAGCCCCAGGACTAGCGAATCCTACAATGAGCAGTTCTTC. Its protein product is CARSPRTSESYNEQFF.

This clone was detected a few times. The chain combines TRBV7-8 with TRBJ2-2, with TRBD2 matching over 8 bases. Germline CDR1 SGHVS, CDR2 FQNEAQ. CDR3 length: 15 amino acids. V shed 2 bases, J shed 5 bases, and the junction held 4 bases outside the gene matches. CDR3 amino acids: CASSLTAGGTGELFF. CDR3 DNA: TGTGCCAGCAGCTTAACCGCGGGGGGAACCGGGGAGCTGTTTTTT.

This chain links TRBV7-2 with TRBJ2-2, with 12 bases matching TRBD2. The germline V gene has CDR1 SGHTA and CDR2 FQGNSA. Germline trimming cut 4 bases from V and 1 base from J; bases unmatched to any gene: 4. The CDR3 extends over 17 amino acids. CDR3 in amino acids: CASSYGLAGMNTGELFF. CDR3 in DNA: TGTGCCAGCAGCTACGGACTAGCGGGGATGAACACCGGGGAGCTGTTTTTT.

This CDR3 is CASSQEGFTEAFF. CDR3 nucleotide sequence: TGTGCCAGCAGCCAGGAGGGGTTCACTGAAGCTTTCTTT. The chain has TRBV7-6 and TRBJ1-1; a weak D match, TRBD1 (5 bases). The CDR3 spans 13 residues. The V and J ends lost 5 bases and 4 bases respectively, with 11 bases between them. In germline, CDR1 is SGHVS, CDR2 FNYEAQ.

The CDR3 reads CASSESGVNQPQHF. CDR3 in DNA: TGCGCCAGCAGTGAGTCAGGGGTCAATCAGCCCCAGCATTTT. This chain joins TRBV10-2 and TRBJ1-5; TRBD1 might be the D (5 bases). Trimming left V 0 bases short and J 3 bases short, with 6 bases between. Germline CDR1 and CDR2: WSHSY and SAAADI. The CDR3 has 14 residues.